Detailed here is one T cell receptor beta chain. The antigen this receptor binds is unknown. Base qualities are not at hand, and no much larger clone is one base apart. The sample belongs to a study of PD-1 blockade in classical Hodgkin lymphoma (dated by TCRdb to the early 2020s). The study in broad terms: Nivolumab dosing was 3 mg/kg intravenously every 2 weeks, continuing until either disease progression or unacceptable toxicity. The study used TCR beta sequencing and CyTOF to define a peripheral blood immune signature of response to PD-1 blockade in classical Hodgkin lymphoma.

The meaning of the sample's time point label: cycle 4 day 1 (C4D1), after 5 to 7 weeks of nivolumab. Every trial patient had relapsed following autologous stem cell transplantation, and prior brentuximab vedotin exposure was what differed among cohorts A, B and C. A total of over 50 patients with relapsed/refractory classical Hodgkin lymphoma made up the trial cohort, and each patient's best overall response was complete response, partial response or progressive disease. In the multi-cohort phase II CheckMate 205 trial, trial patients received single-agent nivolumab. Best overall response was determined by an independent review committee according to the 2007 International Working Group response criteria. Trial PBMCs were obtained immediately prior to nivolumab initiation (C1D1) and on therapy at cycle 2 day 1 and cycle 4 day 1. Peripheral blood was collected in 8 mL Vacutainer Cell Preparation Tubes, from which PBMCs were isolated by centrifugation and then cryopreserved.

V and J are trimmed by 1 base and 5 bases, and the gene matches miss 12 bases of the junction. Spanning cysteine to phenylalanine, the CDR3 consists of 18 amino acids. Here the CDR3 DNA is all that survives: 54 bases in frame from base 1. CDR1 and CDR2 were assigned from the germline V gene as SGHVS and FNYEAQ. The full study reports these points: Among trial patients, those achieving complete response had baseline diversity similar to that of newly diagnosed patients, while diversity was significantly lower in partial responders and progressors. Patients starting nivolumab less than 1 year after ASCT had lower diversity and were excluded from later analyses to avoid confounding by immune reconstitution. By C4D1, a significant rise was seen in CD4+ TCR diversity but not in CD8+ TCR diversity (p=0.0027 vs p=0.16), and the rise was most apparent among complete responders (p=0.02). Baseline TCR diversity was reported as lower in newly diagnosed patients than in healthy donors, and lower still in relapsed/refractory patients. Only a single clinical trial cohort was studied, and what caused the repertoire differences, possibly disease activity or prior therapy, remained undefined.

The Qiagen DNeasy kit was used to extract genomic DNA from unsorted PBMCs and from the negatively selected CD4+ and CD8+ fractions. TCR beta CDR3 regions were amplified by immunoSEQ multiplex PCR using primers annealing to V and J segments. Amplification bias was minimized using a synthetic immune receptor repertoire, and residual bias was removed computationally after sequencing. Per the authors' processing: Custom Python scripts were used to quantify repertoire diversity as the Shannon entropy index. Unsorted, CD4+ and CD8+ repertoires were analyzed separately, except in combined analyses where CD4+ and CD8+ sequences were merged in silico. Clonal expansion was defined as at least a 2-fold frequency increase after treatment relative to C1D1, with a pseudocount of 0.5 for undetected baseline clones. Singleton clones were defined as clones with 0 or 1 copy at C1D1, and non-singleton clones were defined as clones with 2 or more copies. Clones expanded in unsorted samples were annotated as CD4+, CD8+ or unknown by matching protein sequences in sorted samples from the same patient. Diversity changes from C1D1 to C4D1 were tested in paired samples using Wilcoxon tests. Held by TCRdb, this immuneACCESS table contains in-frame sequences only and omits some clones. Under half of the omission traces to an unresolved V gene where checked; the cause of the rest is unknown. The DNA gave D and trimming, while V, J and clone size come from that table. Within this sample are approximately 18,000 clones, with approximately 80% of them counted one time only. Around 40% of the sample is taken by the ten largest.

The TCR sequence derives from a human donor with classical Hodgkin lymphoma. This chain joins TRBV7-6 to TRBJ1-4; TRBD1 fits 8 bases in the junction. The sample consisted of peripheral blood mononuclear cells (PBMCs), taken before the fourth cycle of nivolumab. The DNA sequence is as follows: TGTGCCAGCAGCTTAGTTATGGGGCAGGGGGCCTCCAATGAAAAACTGTTTTTT. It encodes CASSLVMGQGASNEKLFF. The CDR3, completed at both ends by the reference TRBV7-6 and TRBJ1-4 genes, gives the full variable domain GAGVSQSPRYKVTKRGQDVALRCDPISGHVSLYWYRQALGQGPEFLTYFNYEAQQDKSGLPNDRFSAERPEGSISTLTIQRTEQRDSAMYRCASSLVMGQGASNEKLFFGSGTQLSVL.